This T cell receptor beta chain was identified during a study of T cells in Graves' hyperthyroidism and ophthalmopathy. Amplified regions were TCR beta CDR3 sequences from RNA transcripts. HTBI primers were used for first-round RT-PCR of the TCR CDR3. TCRdb fed the multiplex PCR reads into MiXCR, producing one record per CDR3 protein. The sample has roughly 250,000 distinct CDR3 sequences; 22% are singletons. This clonotype was detected only a few times. Its antigen remains unidentified. General observations from the study: Blood also held most thyroid clonotypes expanded beyond 0.001.

Germline CDR1 is KGHDR and CDR2 is SFDVKD. Trimming took 0 bases from V and 3 from J; bases not matched to a gene: 16. The CDR3 is 20 residues long. The PBMCs were taken from approximately 9 ml of fresh peripheral blood. Sequences were obtained from blood. This receptor was obtained from a man aged 30 to 39 with Graves' ophthalmopathy. V usage is TRBV24-1 and J usage is TRBJ2-3; TRBD2 aligns across 8 bases. CDR3 sequence reads: CATSDLLSSGMVRRTDTQYF. The CDR3 bases are TGTGCCACCAGTGATTTGCTGAGTAGCGGGATGGTTAGAAGAACAGATACGCAGTATTTT.